The T cell receptor beta chain described here comes from a study of T cells after posttransplantation cyclophosphamide listed by TCRdb under 2016. At the level of the whole study: Using TRB sequencing, the study followed how the T cell repertoire rebuilt after myeloablative bone marrow transplantation with posttransplantation cyclophosphamide given as GVHD prophylaxis. TRB sequencing was also done on up to roughly 3 additional blood samples from 2 to 5.2 years after transplant in 3 patients, and on pretransplant blood from a handful of patients. Samples from about 33 PTCy-treated patients, along with samples from 15 to 20 of their related bone marrow donors, underwent antigen receptor sequencing. Public TRB sequences were queried against a database of over 3,500 sequences associated with responses to pathogens, tumor antigens, self-antigens and alloantigens. Because TRA and TRB clonality correlated tightly in eight or nine samples, later TCR analyses were limited to TRB. TRB sequencing was performed on blood from all 35 or so PTCy patients with 1-year posttransplant specimens.

TRB sequencing used genomic DNA with the immunoSEQ assay at survey resolution or the hsTCRB kit. The authors' analysis ran thus. Initial read processing used immunoSEQ software, and repertoire analyses used the LymphoSeq R package. Clonality was computed as 1 minus normalized Shannon entropy, and a Gini coefficient was also calculated for each TRB dataset. Phenotypes of unsorted samples were inferred by mapping TRB sequences from sorted subsets of the recipient or donor onto unsorted samples of the same recipient. As stored in TCRdb, this immuneACCESS dataset retains in-frame rearrangements with V and J assigned. A fraction of the clones does not appear; measured against another copy, unresolved V genes explain less than half of the discrepancy, and the remainder lacks a known reason. V and J calls and clone size are those listed in that table; D and trimming were worked out from the DNA. Across this sample there are about 52,000 clones, with 85% to 95% seen only once. Of the sample, about 3.1% falls within the top ten clones.

Points on this clone: The clone's antigen remains unknown. No base quality values were provided; no much bigger clone lies one nucleotide off.

V and J are truncated by 2 bases and 6 bases respectively, leaving an intervening sequence of 19 bases. Counted from cysteine to phenylalanine, this CDR3 has 16 amino acids. Of all the DNA, just the CDR3 is kept, 48 bases in frame from base 1. CDR1 and CDR2 were assigned from the germline V gene as SNHLY and FYNNEI. Overall study results and their limits: Across a few dozen patients, TRB clonality was highly associated with recipient CMV seropositivity and CMV reactivation, and diversity in PTCy patients was similar to diversity in CNI/methotrexate controls. The TRB repertoires of T cells infiltrating skin or the GI tract showed only limited overlap with the TRB repertoires found in blood. Donor-recipient similarity was low at 1-2 months but rose over the first year, and later blood repertoires were often dominated by donor CD8+ memory clones.

Peripheral blood samples were provided by related bone marrow donors on the day of marrow donation. Peripheral blood and bone marrow mononuclear cells were isolated by Ficoll-Hypaque density centrifugation and were cryopreserved. This chain is built from TRBV2 and TRBJ1-2, with the D gene uncertain. What was sequenced was PBMCs. The clonotype comes from a woman aged 25 to 39 in good health and a related stem cell transplant donor. The CDR3 protein: CASSEPRGGPNDGYTF. The sequenced DNA is TGTGCCAGCAGTGAACCGCGGGGAGGCCCCAATGATGGCTACACCTTC. The CDR3 plus the reference TRBV2 and TRBJ1-2 genes for the other parts give the full variable domain: EPEVTQTPSHQVTQMGQEVILRCVPISNHLYFYWYRQILGQKVEFLVSFYNNEISEKSEIFDDQFSVERPDGSNFTLKIRSTKLEDSAMYFCASSEPRGGPNDGYTFGSGTRLTVV.